The present T cell receptor beta chain was sequenced within a study of T cell repertoires in cytomegalovirus infection. Study as a whole: It was recently identified HLA-C-restricted and well-studied HLA-B-restricted CMV epitopes that the study used. Indications of both CMV infection and matching HLA type were provided by public TCR beta signatures. Study conclusions and caveats: Based on cumulative public TCR beta family frequency, carriers of CMV plus the relevant HLA were identified. There were HLA-C-restricted CMV-specific TCR beta clonotypes dominating the ex vivo response.

A single record per CDR3 protein comes from TCRdb applying MiXCR to the reads. The sample carries approximately 50,000 distinct CDR3 sequences, roughly a fifth recorded once. Turning to this clonotype: What it recognizes is unknown.

The CDR3 totals 16 residues. Germline V gives CDR1 SGHVS, CDR2 FQNEAQ. After removal of 1 base from V and 1 base from J, the junction contained 5 bases not matched to a gene. This material consisted of CD8+ T cells from cultured PBMCs, taken from culture after CMV antigen stimulation. This clonotype was obtained from a human donor in good health (CMV status not recorded). Some clones in this sample may be carry-over from other donors' samples. The rearrangement joins TRBV7-8 to TRBJ2-3; 7 nucleotides line up with TRBD2. CDR3 sequence reads: CASSLGGGLGTDTQYF. In DNA form, the CDR3 reads TGTGCCAGCAGCTTAGGGGGAGGGCTGGGCACAGATACGCAGTATTTT. Based on the CDR3 plus reference TRBV7-8 and TRBJ2-3, the full variable domain is GAGVSQSPRYKVAKRGQDVALRCDPISGHVSLFWYQQALGQGPEFLTYFQNEAQLDKSGLPSDRFFAERPEGSVSTLKIQRTQQEDSAVYLCASSLGGGLGTDTQYFGPGTRLTVL.